This TCR beta chain was identified during a study of blood T cells in healthy people across ages. The V gene's germline CDR1 is SQVTM and CDR2 ANQGSEA. There are 13 residues in the CDR3. A sample-barcoded 5' primer and a J-beta primer mix were used in a second PCR of roughly 7 to 11 cycles. The template-switch adaptor, which had 12 random nucleotides, put a tag on each cDNA molecule. TCRdb itself ran the 5' RACE reads through MiXCR, one entry per CDR3 protein. In the table there are over 1.5 million distinct CDR3 sequences, around half of which are singletons. This clonotype was sampled from a woman in her forties in good health. The chain employs TRBV29-1 and TRBJ2-7; possible D gene TRBD2, 6 bases. The DNA end favors TRBJ2-5, so the J call may be wrong. The specimen was blood. Here the CDR3 reads CSVEGGDQETQYF. In nucleotides, the CDR3 is TGCAGCGTTGAGGGCGGGGATCAGGAGACCCAGTACTTC.